Within the sample, the clone carrying this TCR beta chain is medium-sized. Antigen: not known. Using its own MiXCR run on the reads, TCRdb lists one record per CDR3 protein. The table shows tens of thousands of distinct CDR3 sequences, with over 15% occurring only once. The sample is drawn from a study of T cell repertoires in cytomegalovirus infection. The sequence derives from a human donor in good health (CMV status not recorded). Some clones in this sample may be carry-over from other donors' samples. The source material was CD8+ T cells from cultured PBMCs, sampled from culture after CMV antigen stimulation.

CDR3 bases: TGTGCCAGCAGCCGCACCGACAAAAAACTGTTTTTT. Encoded protein: CASSRTDKKLFF. J is TRBJ1-4 and V is TRBV7-9; D not certain. Germline CDR1 SEHNR, CDR2 FQNEAQ (reference sequence). Trimming shortened V by 5 bases and J by 9 bases, and 10 bases separated the two germline ends. This CDR3 spans 12 amino acids. The variable domain in full, completed from reference TRBV7-9 and TRBJ1-4, reads DTGVSQNPRHKITKRGQNVTFRCDPISEHNRLYWYRQTLGQGPEFLTYFQNEAQLEKSRLLSDRFSAERPKGSFSTLEIQRTEQGDSAMYLCASSRTDKKLFFGSGTQLSVL.